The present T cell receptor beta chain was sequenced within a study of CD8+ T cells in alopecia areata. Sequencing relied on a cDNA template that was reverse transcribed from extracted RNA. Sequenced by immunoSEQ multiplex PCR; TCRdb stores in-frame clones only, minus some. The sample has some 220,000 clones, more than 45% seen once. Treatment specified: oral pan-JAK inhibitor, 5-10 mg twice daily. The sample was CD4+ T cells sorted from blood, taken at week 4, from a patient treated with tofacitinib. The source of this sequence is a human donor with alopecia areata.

This CDR3 reads CSFLSGANVLTF. CDR3 bases: TGCAGCTTCCTTTCTGGGGCCAACGTCCTGACTTTC. The chain links TRBV29-1 to TRBJ2-6; D is unclear. The V and J ends lost 8 bases and 1 base respectively, with 6 bases between them. This CDR3 is built from 12 residues. Germline V gene sequence: CDR1 SQVTM, CDR2 ANQGSEA.